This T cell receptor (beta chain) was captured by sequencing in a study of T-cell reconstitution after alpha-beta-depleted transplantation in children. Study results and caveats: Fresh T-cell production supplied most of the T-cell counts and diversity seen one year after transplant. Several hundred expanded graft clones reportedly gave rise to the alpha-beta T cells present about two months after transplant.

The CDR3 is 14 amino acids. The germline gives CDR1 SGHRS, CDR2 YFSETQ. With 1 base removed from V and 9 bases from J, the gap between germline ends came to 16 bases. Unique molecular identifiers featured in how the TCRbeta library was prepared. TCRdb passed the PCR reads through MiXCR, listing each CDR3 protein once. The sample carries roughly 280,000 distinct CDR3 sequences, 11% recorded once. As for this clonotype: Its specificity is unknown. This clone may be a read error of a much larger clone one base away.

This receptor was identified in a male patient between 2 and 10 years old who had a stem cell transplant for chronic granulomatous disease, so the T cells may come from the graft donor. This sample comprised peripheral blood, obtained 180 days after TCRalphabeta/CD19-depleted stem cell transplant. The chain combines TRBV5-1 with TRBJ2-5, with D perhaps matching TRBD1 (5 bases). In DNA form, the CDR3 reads TGCGCCAGCAGCTTGACAGGCTATTCCAAGGCCCAGTACTTC. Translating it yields CASSLTGYSKAQYF.